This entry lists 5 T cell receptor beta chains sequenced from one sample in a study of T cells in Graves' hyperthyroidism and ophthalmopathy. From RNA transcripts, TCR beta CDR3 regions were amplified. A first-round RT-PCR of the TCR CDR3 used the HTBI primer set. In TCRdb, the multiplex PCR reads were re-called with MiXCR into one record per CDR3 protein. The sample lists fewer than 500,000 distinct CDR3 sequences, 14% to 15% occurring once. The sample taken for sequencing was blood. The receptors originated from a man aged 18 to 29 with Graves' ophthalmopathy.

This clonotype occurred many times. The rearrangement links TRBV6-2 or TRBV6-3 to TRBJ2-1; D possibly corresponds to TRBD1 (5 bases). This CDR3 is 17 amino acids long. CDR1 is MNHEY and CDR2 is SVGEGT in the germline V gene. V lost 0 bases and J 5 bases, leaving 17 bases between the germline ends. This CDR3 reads CASSYSIPGQGDNEQFF. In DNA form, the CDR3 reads TGTGCCAGCAGTTACTCGATTCCCGGACAAGGGGACAATGAGCAGTTCTTC.

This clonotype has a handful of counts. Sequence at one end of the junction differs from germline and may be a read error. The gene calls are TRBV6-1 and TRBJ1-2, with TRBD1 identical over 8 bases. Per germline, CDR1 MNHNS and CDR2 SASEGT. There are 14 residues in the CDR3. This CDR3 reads CASSKSDRGYDYTF. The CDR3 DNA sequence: TGTGCCAGCAGTAAATCAGACAGGGGCTATGACTACACCTTC.

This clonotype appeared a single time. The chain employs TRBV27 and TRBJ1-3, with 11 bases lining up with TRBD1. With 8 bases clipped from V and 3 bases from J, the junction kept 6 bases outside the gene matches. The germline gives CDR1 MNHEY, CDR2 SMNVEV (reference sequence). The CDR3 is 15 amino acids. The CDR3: CASARTGGGGNTIYF. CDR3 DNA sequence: TGTGCCAGCGCCCGGACAGGGGGCGGTGGAAACACCATATATTTT.

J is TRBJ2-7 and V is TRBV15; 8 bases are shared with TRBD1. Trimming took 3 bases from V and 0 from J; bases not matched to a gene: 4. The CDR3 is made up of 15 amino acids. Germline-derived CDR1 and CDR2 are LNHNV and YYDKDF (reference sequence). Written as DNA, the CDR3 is TGTGCCACCAGCAGGACAGGGGACGCCTCCTACGAGCAGTACTTC. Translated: CATSRTGDASYEQYF.

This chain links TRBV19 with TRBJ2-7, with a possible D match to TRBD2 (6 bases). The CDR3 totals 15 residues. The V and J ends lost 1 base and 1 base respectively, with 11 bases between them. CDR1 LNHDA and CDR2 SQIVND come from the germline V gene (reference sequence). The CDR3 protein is CASSIGGERSYEQYF. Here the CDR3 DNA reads TGTGCCAGTAGTATAGGGGGGGAAAGATCCTACGAGCAGTACTTC.